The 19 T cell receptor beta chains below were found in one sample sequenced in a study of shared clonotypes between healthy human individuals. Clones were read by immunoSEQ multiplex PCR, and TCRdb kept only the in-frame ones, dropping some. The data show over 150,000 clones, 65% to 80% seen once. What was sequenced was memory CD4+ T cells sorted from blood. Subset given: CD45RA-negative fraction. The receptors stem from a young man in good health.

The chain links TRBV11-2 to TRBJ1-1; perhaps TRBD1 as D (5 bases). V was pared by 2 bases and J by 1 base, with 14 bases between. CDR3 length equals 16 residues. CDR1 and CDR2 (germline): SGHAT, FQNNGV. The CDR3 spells CASSLRVRGTNTEAFF. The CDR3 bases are TGTGCCAGCAGCTTACGTGTGCGTGGGACGAACACTGAAGCTTTCTTT.

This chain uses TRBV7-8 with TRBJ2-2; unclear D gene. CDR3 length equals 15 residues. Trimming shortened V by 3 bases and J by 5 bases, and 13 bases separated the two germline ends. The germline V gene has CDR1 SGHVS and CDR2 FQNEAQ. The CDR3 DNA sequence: TGTGCCAGCAGCTTGGTCCTCCTGGGTACCGGGGAGCTGTTTTTT. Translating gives CASSLVLLGTGELFF.

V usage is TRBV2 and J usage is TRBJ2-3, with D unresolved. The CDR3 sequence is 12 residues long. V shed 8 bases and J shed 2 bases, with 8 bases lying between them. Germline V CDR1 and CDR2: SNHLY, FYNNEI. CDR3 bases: TGTGCCAGCCGTTATTACACAGATACGCAGTATTTT. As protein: CASRYYTDTQYF.

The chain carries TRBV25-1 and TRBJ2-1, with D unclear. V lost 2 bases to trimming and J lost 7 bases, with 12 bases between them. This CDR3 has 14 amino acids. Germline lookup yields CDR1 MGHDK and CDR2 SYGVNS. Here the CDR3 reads CASSEQVGLNEQFF. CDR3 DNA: TGTGCCAGCAGTGAACAGGTGGGGTTAAATGAGCAGTTCTTC.

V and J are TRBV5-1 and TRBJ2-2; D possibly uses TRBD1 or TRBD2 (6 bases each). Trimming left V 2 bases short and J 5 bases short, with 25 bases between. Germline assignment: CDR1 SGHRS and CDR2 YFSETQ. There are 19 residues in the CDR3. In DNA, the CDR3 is TGCGCCAGCAGCTTAAGAACAGGGACATCACGAGGGAGGACCGGGGAGCTGTTTTTT. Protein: CASSLRTGTSRGRTGELFF.

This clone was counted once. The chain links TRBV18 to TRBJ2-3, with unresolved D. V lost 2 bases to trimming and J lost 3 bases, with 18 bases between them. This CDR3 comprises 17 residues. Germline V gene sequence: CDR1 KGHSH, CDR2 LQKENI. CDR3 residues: CASSPMRQIDATDTQYF. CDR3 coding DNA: TGTGCCAGCTCACCAATGAGGCAAATAGATGCGACAGATACGCAGTATTTT. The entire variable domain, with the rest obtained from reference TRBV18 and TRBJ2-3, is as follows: NAGVMQNPRHLVRRRGQEARLRCSPMKGHSHVYWYRQLPEEGLKFMVYLQKENIIDESGMPKERFSAEFPKEGPSILRIQQVVRGDSAAYFCASSPMRQIDATDTQYFGPGTRLTVL.

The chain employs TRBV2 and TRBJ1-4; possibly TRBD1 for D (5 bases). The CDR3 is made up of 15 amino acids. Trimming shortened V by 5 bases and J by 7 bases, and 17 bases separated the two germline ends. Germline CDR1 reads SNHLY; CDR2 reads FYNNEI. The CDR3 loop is CASSSDGSGGEKLFF. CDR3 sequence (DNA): TGTGCCAGCAGTAGCGACGGATCGGGGGGTGAAAAACTGTTTTTT.

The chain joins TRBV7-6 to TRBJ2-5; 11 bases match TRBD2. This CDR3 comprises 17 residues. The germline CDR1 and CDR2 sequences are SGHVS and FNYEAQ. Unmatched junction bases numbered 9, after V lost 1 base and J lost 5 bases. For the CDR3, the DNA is TGTGCCAGCAGCTTAGTGGGACTAGCGGAGACCAGGGAGACCCAGTACTTC. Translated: CASSLVGLAETRETQYF.

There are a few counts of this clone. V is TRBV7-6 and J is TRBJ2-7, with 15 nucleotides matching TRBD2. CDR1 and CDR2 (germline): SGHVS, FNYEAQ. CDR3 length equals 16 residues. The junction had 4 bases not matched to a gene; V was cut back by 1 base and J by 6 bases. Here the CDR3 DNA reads TGTGCCAGCAGCTTAGAGAGGACTAGCGGGAGGGTCGAGCAGTACTTC. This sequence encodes CASSLERTSGRVEQYF.

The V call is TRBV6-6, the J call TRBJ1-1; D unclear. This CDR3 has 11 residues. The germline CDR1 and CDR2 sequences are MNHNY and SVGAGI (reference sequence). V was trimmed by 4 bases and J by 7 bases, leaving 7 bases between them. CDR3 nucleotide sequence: TGTGCCAGCAGTTCCCGCAGTGAAGCTTTCTTT. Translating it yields CASSSRSEAFF.

This CDR3 reads CASSLGGPGVYEQYF. CDR3 DNA: TGCGCCAGCAGCTTGGGTGGACCGGGAGTATACGAGCAGTACTTC. The rearrangement uses TRBV5-1 and TRBJ2-7, with a tentative D call TRBD2 (6 bases). This CDR3 has 15 residues. CDR1 and CDR2 (germline): SGHRS, YFSETQ. The germline V and J ends were trimmed by 0 bases and 4 bases, with 14 bases remaining between them.

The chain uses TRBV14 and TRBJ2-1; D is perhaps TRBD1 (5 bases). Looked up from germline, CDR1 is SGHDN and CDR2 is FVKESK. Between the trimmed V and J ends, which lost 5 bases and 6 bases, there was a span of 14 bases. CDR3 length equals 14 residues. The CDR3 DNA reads TGTGCCAGCAGCAGTCGGCAGGGATCCAATGAGCAGTTCTTC. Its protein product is CASSSRQGSNEQFF.

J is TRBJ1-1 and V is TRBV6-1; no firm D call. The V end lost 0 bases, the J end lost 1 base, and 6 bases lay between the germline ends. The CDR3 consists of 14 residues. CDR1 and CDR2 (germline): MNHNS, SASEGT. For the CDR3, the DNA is TGTGCCAGCAGTGAAGCCGTCGGGAACACTGAAGCTTTCTTT. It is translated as CASSEAVGNTEAFF.

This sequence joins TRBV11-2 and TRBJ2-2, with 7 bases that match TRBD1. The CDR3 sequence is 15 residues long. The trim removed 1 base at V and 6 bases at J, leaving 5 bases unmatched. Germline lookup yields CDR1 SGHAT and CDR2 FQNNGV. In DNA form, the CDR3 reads TGTGCCAGCAGCTTAGCGGGGCAGGGGGCCGGGGAGCTGTTTTTT. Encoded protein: CASSLAGQGAGELFF.

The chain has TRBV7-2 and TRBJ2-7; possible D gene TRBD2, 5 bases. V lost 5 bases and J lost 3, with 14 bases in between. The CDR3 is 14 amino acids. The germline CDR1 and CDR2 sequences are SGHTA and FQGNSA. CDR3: CASSHRTGDYEQYF. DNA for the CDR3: TGTGCCAGCAGCCACAGAACCGGGGACTACGAGCAGTACTTC.

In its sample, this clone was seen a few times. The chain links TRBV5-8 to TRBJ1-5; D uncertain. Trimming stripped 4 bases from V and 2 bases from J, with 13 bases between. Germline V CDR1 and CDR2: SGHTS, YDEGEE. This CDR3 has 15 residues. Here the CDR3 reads CASSRDGVGNQPQHF. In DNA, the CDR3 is TGTGCCAGCAGCCGAGATGGTGTGGGCAATCAGCCCCAGCATTTT.

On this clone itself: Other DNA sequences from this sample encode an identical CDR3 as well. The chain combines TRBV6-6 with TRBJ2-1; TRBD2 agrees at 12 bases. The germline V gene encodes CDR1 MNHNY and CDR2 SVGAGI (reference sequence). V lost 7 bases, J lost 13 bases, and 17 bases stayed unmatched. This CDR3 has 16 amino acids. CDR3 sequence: CASIDRERTSGIEQFF. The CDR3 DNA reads TGTGCCAGCATCGACAGGGAGCGGACTAGCGGGATTGAACAGTTCTTC.

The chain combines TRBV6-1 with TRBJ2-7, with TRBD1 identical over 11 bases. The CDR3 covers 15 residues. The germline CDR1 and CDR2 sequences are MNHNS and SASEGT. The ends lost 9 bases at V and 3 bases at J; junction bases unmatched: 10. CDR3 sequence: CASRTGGAAIYEQYF. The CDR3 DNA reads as TGTGCCAGTCGGACAGGGGGCGCGGCGATCTACGAGCAGTACTTC.

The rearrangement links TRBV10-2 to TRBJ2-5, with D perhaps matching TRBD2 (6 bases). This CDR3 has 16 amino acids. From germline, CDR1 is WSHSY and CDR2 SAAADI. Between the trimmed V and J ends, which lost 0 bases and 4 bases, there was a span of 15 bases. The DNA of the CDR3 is TGCGCCAGCAGTGAGTCGGTGGGGGGTAGCGGAGAGACCCAGTACTTC. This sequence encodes CASSESVGGSGETQYF.